These T cell receptor beta chains were read from a single sample in a study of shared clonotypes between healthy human individuals. Sequenced by immunoSEQ multiplex PCR; TCRdb stores in-frame clones only, minus some. The data hold about 2 million clones, with roughly 94% observed a single time. Sequencing was carried out using naive CD8+ T cells sorted from blood. The receptors shown here come from a man between 18 and 35 years old in good health. Each CDR3 is given with its conserved first and last residue. Fields, in order: CDR3 length, D gene, clone size, V gene, J gene, CDR3 protein, CDR3 DNA. A D gene is named only where the DNA matches it firmly. Clone size is stated in some rows and not others, as once, few, many or a class when expanded.

17	TRBD1	.	TRBV5-1	TRBJ1-2	CASSLESYTGGAFGYTF	TGCGCCAGCAGCTTGGAATCCTACACAGGGGGCGCGTTTGGCTACACCTTC
15	TRBD2	.	TRBV6-5	TRBJ2-7	CASSYSPSGNYEQYF	TGTGCCAGCAGTTACTCGCCTAGCGGCAACTACGAGCAGTACTTC
16	.	.	TRBV4-1	TRBJ2-7	CASSQGPPGDSYEQYF	TGCGCCAGCAGCCAAGGACCCCCGGGGGACTCCTACGAGCAGTACTTC
13	.	few	TRBV30	TRBJ2-1	CAWSPGARNEQFF	TGTGCCTGGAGTCCCGGAGCTAGGAATGAGCAGTTCTTC
13	.	.	TRBV30	TRBJ2-1	CACIAAGYNEQFF	TGTGCCTGTATAGCGGCGGGTTACAATGAGCAGTTCTTC
15	.	.	TRBV7-8	TRBJ2-7	CASSSHRDPGDEQYF	TGTGCCAGCAGCTCCCATCGTGACCCAGGGGACGAGCAGTACTTC
15	TRBD1	.	TRBV4-1	TRBJ2-1	CASSPGQGDNNEQFF	TGCGCCAGCAGCCCGGGACAGGGGGACAACAATGAGCAGTTCTTC
15	TRBD1	.	TRBV2	TRBJ1-6	CASRPGTGYSSPLHF	TGTGCCAGCAGGCCAGGGACAGGGTATAGTTCACCCCTCCACTTT
16	.	.	TRBV9	TRBJ1-4	CASSVAGSGAREKLFF	TGTGCCAGCAGCGTAGCTGGATCGGGGGCGCGAGAAAAACTGTTTTTT
14	.	.	TRBV7-9	TRBJ2-1	CASSRDGTVNEQFF	TGTGCCAGCAGCAGGGACGGGACGGTCAATGAGCAGTTCTTC
20	TRBD1	once	TRBV10-2	TRBJ2-6	CASEGIRDRGASSGANVLTF	TGCGCCAGCGAAGGCATCCGGGACAGGGGTGCCTCCTCTGGGGCCAACGTCCTGACTTTC